A selection of T cell receptor beta chains follows, all from one sample in a study of blood T cell repertoires in COVID-19. Sequenced by immunoSEQ multiplex PCR; TCRdb stores in-frame clones only, minus some. Of tens of thousands of clones listed, more than 70% are singletons. Sequenced material: peripheral blood. The receptors shown here come from a woman aged 45-60 years with active or convalescent COVID-19. Both conserved end residues are part of each CDR3. Fields, in order: V gene, clone size, D gene, J gene, CDR3 DNA, CDR3 protein. The D gene is left open where the match is weak. Clone size is shown for a subset of rows, as once, few, many or a class of expanded clone.

v_call: TRBV10-1
clone_size: NA
d_call: NA
j_call: TRBJ1-1
cdr3_nt: TGCGCCAGCAGTGAGTCAGCGGTCACTGAAGCTTTCTTT
cdr3_aa: CASSESAVTEAFF

v_call: TRBV9
clone_size: few
d_call: TRBD1
j_call: TRBJ1-4
cdr3_nt: TGTGCCAGCAGCGTAGAGGCCAGGGGGGCTAATGAAAAACTGTTTTTT
cdr3_aa: CASSVEARGANEKLFF

v_call: TRBV30
clone_size: NA
d_call: NA
j_call: TRBJ1-6
cdr3_nt: TGTGCCGGCAGCGGCTCCTATAATTCACCCCTCCACTTT
cdr3_aa: CAGSGSYNSPLHF

v_call: TRBV6-5
clone_size: NA
d_call: NA
j_call: TRBJ2-7
cdr3_nt: TGTGCCAGCAGTTATCGCCAGGGAATCGGAAACTACGAGCAGTACTTC
cdr3_aa: CASSYRQGIGNYEQYF

v_call: TRBV6-2/TRBV6-3
clone_size: NA
d_call: NA
j_call: TRBJ2-1
cdr3_nt: TGTGCCAGCAGTTTCAACCCAATAGCGTCACCCAATTACAATGAGCAGTTCTTC
cdr3_aa: CASSFNPIASPNYNEQFF

v_call: TRBV5-1
clone_size: NA
d_call: NA
j_call: TRBJ2-1
cdr3_nt: TGCGCCAGCAGCTTGGCCTCCACTAGAGGGAATGAGCAGTTCTTC
cdr3_aa: CASSLASTRGNEQFF

v_call: TRBV5-1
clone_size: once
d_call: NA
j_call: TRBJ2-3
cdr3_nt: TGCGCCAGCAGCTTGGCCTCTGCGGGCACAGATACGCAGTATTTT
cdr3_aa: CASSLASAGTDTQYF

v_call: TRBV4-1
clone_size: NA
d_call: TRBD2
j_call: TRBJ2-1
cdr3_nt: TGCGCCAGCAGCCAAGGACTAGCGGGAGTTGAGCAGTTCTTC
cdr3_aa: CASSQGLAGVEQFF

v_call: TRBV9
clone_size: few
d_call: NA
j_call: TRBJ2-1
cdr3_nt: TGTGCCAGCAGCGTAGTTGGCGAGGTAGGCCTTCAGTTCTTC
cdr3_aa: CASSVVGEVGLQFF

v_call: TRBV19
clone_size: NA
d_call: NA
j_call: TRBJ1-2
cdr3_nt: TGTGCCAGTAGTATTTTAGGGGTAGACTATGGCTACACCTTC
cdr3_aa: CASSILGVDYGYTF

v_call: TRBV10-3
clone_size: NA
d_call: TRBD1
j_call: TRBJ1-2
cdr3_nt: TGTGCCATCAGACGGGACAGGGAGAACTATGGCTACACCTTC
cdr3_aa: CAIRRDRENYGYTF

v_call: TRBV19
clone_size: NA
d_call: TRBD1
j_call: TRBJ1-2
cdr3_nt: TGTGCCAGTAGCCAGGGACAGACATCTAACTATGGCTACACCTTC
cdr3_aa: CASSQGQTSNYGYTF

v_call: TRBV2
clone_size: NA
d_call: TRBD2
j_call: TRBJ2-1
cdr3_nt: TGTGCCAGCAGTGATAGCGGGAGCACCTACAATGAGCAGTTCTTC
cdr3_aa: CASSDSGSTYNEQFF